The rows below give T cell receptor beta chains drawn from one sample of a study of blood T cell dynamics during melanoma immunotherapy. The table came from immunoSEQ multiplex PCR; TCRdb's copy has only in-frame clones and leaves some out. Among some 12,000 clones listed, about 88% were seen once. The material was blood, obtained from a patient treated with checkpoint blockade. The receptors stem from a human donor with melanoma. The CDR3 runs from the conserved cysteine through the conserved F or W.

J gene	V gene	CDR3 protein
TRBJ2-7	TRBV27	CASSTKPREEQYF
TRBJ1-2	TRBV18	CASSPEVYYGYTF
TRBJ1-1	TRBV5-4	CASSLDRVPDTEAFF
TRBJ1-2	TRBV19	CASSIAQHGYTF
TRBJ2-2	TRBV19	CASRRGGTFSTGELFF
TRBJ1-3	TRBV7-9	CASSFTGVHF
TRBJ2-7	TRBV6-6	CALGATREQYF
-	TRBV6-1	CASNRGGQIYEQYF
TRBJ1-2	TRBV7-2	CASSPGTGLRYTF
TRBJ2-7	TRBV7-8	CASSSGHYEQYF
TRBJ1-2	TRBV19	CASSIARGTDRSGYTF
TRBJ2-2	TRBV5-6	CASSLQQITGELFF
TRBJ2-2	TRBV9	CASSVPARGGELFF
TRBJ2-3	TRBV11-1	CASSLMLSRGDTQYF
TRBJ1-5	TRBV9	CASSVGPWDSNQPQHF
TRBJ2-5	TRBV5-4	CASSLSRTSGETQYF
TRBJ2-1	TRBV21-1	CASSPPGVRQRRYNEQFF
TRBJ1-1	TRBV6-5	CASSRTPANTEAFF
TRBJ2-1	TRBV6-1	CASSETTLLYNEQFF
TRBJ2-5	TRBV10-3	CAIKGTKETQYF
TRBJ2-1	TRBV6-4	CASSVGGATYNEQFF
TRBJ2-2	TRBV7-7	CASSSRTGGPTNTGELFF
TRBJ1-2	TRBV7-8	CASSPTRTGDWVGYTF
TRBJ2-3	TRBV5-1	CASSQDTDTQYF
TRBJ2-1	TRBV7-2	CASSVHNEQFF
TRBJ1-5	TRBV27	CASSLVWGQPQHF
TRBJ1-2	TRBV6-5	CASRTTGGNGYTF
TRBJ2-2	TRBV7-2	CASSLRQGARELFF
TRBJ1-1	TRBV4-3	CASSANAFGTGDTEAFF
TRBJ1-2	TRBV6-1	CASKEPNYGYTF
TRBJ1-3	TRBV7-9	CASVEPGTGNTIYF
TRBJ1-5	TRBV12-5	CASGLTSNGNQPQHF
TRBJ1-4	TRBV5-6	CASSPTGSGEKLFF
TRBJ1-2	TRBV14	CASSRGGYGYTF
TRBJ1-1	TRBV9	CASSVVGANTEAFF
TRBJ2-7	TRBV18	CASSPPAGAAYEQYF
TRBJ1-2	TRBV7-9	CASLIDRGSFGYTF
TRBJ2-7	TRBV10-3	CAISEFQGGDYEQYF
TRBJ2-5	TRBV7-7	CASSWGRTSGGAKETQYF
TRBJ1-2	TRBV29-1	CSAETGHQAYGYTF
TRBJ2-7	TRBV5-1	CASSELQGSRGEQYF
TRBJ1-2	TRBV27	CASSLSGTGYYGYTF